Shown below are 31 T cell receptor beta chains from a single sample sequenced in a study of response to subunit inactivated influenza vaccine. TCRdb passed the RT-PCR reads through MiXCR, listing each CDR3 protein once. The sample has roughly 620,000 distinct CDR3 sequences, around 11% seen once. These data were also filed under a second study, of T cells expressing NK-cell markers. That work states: Synthesis of TCR beta cDNA relied on 5'RACE template switching carrying UMIs.

The sample was PBMCs from blood, taken on the day of vaccination. Every receptor here comes from a man in his fifties who received an inactivated influenza vaccine.

The V call is TRBV4-1, the J call TRBJ1-6; no firm D call. V lost 0 bases, J lost 3 bases, and 15 bases lay in between. Germline V gene lookup returns CDR1 MGHRA and CDR2 YSYEKL. This CDR3 is built from 18 residues. CDR3 nucleotide sequence: TGCGCCAGCAGCCAAGATTACAGTGGGCCGGTCTATAATTCACCCCTCCACTTT. It is translated as CASSQDYSGPVYNSPLHF.

The sample holds a few counts of this clonotype. The chain carries TRBV12-3 or TRBV12-4 and TRBJ1-2, with 8 bases aligning to TRBD1. V was pared by 5 bases and J by 7 bases, with 6 bases of the junction left unmatched. The CDR3 runs to 13 residues. CDR3 coding DNA: TGTGCCAGCAGTCTAACAGGGGGTGGTGGCTACACCTTC. As protein: CASSLTGGGGYTF.

The chain joins TRBV6-2 or TRBV6-3 to TRBJ1-1; no reliable D call. CDR3 size: 13 residues. Germline CDR1 reads MNHEY; CDR2 reads SVGEGT. The germline V and J ends were trimmed by 5 bases and 2 bases, with 9 bases remaining between them. CDR3 sequence reads: CASSNRPNTEAFF. CDR3 nucleotide sequence: TGTGCCAGCAGTAACCGACCCAACACTGAAGCTTTCTTT.

This chain uses TRBV3-1 with TRBJ1-1, with 9 nucleotides matching TRBD1. V was clipped by 3 bases and J by 5 bases; unmatched bases: 7. The CDR3 spans 15 residues. Germline V gene sequence: CDR1 LGHDT, CDR2 YNNKEL (reference sequence). The CDR3 loop reads CASSQELTGGTEAFF. The CDR3 DNA sequence: TGTGCCAGCAGCCAGGAATTGACAGGGGGAACTGAAGCTTTCTTT.

This chain uses TRBV6-2 or TRBV6-3 with TRBJ2-4; D possibly corresponds to TRBD1 (6 bases). CDR1 is MNHEY, CDR2 SVGEGT, per germline. V dropped 4 bases and J dropped 1 base, with 11 bases sitting between them. This CDR3 has 15 residues. CDR3 residues: CASSSLTGAKNIQYF. The CDR3 nucleotides read TGTGCCAGCAGTTCGTTGACAGGCGCCAAAAACATTCAGTACTTC.

This clonotype has a handful of counts. CDR3 sequence: CASSQETSGRTGANVLTF. The CDR3 DNA follows: TGCGCCAGCAGCCAAGAGACTAGCGGGAGAACTGGGGCCAACGTCCTGACTTTC. The genes are TRBV4-3 and TRBJ2-6, with 12 nucleotides matching TRBD2. CDR3 length: 18 amino acids. The V and J ends lost 0 bases and 2 bases, in that order; junction bases with no gene match: 2. Germline values: CDR1 LGHNA, CDR2 YSLEER.

The chain joins TRBV14 to TRBJ2-5; D is perhaps TRBD1 (5 bases). Germline V gene sequence: CDR1 SGHDN, CDR2 FVKESK. Trimming took 2 bases from V and 1 from J, leaving 8 bases between them. CDR3 length equals 14 residues. In DNA form, the CDR3 reads TGTGCCAGCAGCCAATCAACAGGCCAAGAGACCCAGTACTTC. Residues: CASSQSTGQETQYF.

A few counts support this clonotype. The chain carries TRBV10-3 and TRBJ1-5; tentatively, D is TRBD1 (6 bases). Germline V lookup: CDR1 ENHRY, CDR2 SYGVKD. Trimming pared 3 bases from V and 5 bases from J, leaving 8 bases between. CDR3 size: 13 residues. The CDR3 DNA is TGTGCCATCAGTGAATACAGGGATCAGCCCCAGCATTTT. This encodes CAISEYRDQPQHF.

Remarks on this clonotype: A much larger clone lies a single base off, so this may be a read error. This sequence joins TRBV7-9 and TRBJ2-2, with 7 bases identical to TRBD2. Trimming took 3 bases from V and 5 from J; bases not matched to a gene: 6. This CDR3 is 15 amino acids long. Germline CDR1 SEHNR, CDR2 FQNEAQ (reference sequence). CDR3 sequence reads: CASSFSSLATGELFF. The CDR3 coding sequence is TGTGCCAGCAGCTTTAGCTCACTAGCGACCGGGGAGCTGTTTTTT.

The chain carries TRBV14 and TRBJ2-7, with unresolved D. Germline loops: CDR1 SGHDN, CDR2 FVKESK. CDR3 length: 12 residues. V was shortened by 4 bases and J by 7 bases, with 11 bases between the two germline ends. In DNA, the CDR3 is TGTGCCAGCAGCCGAACTCGGACGGAGCAGTACTTC. Translated, it gives CASSRTRTEQYF.

This chain uses TRBV2 with TRBJ2-2; D possibly corresponds to TRBD1 (5 bases). The CDR3 is 16 amino acids. Trimming pared 5 bases from V and 1 base from J, leaving 14 bases between. Germline values: CDR1 SNHLY, CDR2 FYNNEI. CDR3 sequence reads: CASSRFQGRNTGELFF. The CDR3 DNA reads as TGTGCCAGCAGTCGATTCCAGGGTAGGAACACCGGGGAGCTGTTTTTT.

The sample holds a few counts of this clonotype. J is TRBJ2-2 and V is TRBV29-1; D gene uncertain. The CDR3 length is 13 residues. Germline CDR1 reads SQVTM; CDR2 reads ANQGSEA. Trimming removed 4 bases from V and 1 base from J, with 7 bases in between. The DNA of the CDR3 is TGCAGCGTTGGCCCAGGGAACACCGGGGAGCTGTTTTTT. This encodes CSVGPGNTGELFF.

This chain joins TRBV6-1 and TRBJ2-1, with D possibly TRBD2 on 6 matching bases. The CDR3 length is 14 residues. Per the germline V gene, CDR1 is MNHNS and CDR2 is SASEGT. Trimming took off 6 bases at V and 10 bases at J, with 19 bases between the two ends. As DNA, the CDR3 is TGTGCCAGCAGGGAGGGTGGGGGGTTCTCGGAGCAGTTCTTC. Translating gives CASREGGGFSEQFF.

This clonotype occurred a few times. This chain connects TRBV19 to TRBJ2-7, with D possibly TRBD2 on 5 matching bases. With 4 bases removed from V and 3 bases from J, the gap between germline ends came to 16 bases. This CDR3 is 15 amino acids long. From germline, CDR1 is LNHDA and CDR2 SQIVND (reference sequence). The CDR3 sequence: CASSSPNNGVYEQYF. In nucleotides, the CDR3 is TGTGCCAGTAGTAGCCCCAACAACGGGGTCTACGAGCAGTACTTC.

Here the CDR3 reads CAGQETSTDTQYF. DNA of the CDR3: TGTGCCGGACAGGAGACTAGCACAGATACGCAGTATTTT. The V call is TRBV2, the J call TRBJ2-3; 7 positions match TRBD1. The CDR3 covers 13 residues. CDR1 and CDR2 from the germline V gene are SNHLY and FYNNEI. V was clipped by 11 bases and J by 0 bases; unmatched bases: 5.

This clonotype was counted only a few times. The CDR3 is CSAEGLAGLQETQYF. CDR3 DNA: TGCAGTGCTGAGGGACTAGCGGGACTACAAGAGACCCAGTACTTC. This chain links TRBV20-1 with TRBJ2-5; 13 bases fit TRBD2. Germline CDR1 and CDR2: DFQATT and SNEGSKA (reference sequence). The CDR3 has 15 amino acids. V gave up 5 bases and J gave up 2 bases; unmatched junction bases: 5.

This clonotype turned up a few times. The chain employs TRBV11-3 and TRBJ2-6, with 7 nucleotides matching TRBD1. This CDR3 is 16 amino acids long. The ends lost 5 bases at V and 9 bases at J; junction bases unmatched: 13. CDR1 and CDR2 (germline): SGHNT, YENEEA. This chain's CDR3 is CASSPGGVPGGNVLTF. CDR3 nucleotides: TGTGCCAGCAGCCCAGGGGGTGTACCGGGTGGCAACGTCCTGACTTTC.

This clonotype showed up many times. The chain recombines TRBV7-9 with TRBJ2-1; D is uncertain. Trimming pared 1 base from V and 2 bases from J, leaving 12 bases between. CDR1 and CDR2 from the germline V gene are SEHNR and FQNEAQ (reference sequence). CDR3 length: 16 residues. In DNA form, the CDR3 reads TGTGCCAGCAGCTTAGTGGGCCCTACCACCTACAATGAGCAGTTCTTC. Amino acid sequence: CASSLVGPTTYNEQFF.

This clonotype was recorded a few times. V gene TRBV29-1 combines with J gene TRBJ2-5; 15 positions match TRBD2. Germline values: CDR1 SQVTM, CDR2 ANQGSEA. J was trimmed by 4 bases and V by 6 bases; bases with no gene match: 6. The CDR3 has 15 amino acids. CDR3 DNA: TGCAGCGTGGCTGGGACTAGCGGGAGGCGAGAGACCCAGTACTTC. This sequence encodes CSVAGTSGRRETQYF.

This clonotype has more than one count but fewer than ten. The rearrangement links TRBV9 to TRBJ1-4; TRBD1 is a possible D gene (5 bases). The CDR3 length is 15 residues. V shed 7 bases and J shed 8 bases, with 21 bases lying between them. Germline CDR1 is SGDLS and CDR2 is YYNGEE. This CDR3 reads CASRKSGTRGEKLFF. CDR3 nucleotides: TGTGCCAGCCGAAAATCCGGGACCCGGGGGGAAAAACTGTTTTTT.

The chain recombines TRBV9 with TRBJ2-4; D might be TRBD2 (6 bases). The germline gives CDR1 SGDLS, CDR2 YYNGEE. Deletions cut 4 bases from V and 0 bases from J, with 20 bases between. The CDR3 has 18 amino acids. This chain's CDR3 is CASSPRSGGILAKNIQYF. The CDR3 nucleotides are TGTGCCAGCAGCCCCCGGTCTGGGGGGATATTAGCCAAAAACATTCAGTACTTC.

This clonotype was detected a few times. This chain connects TRBV29-1 to TRBJ1-3; D not certain. V lost 6 bases to trimming and J lost 0 bases, with 12 bases between them. The V gene's germline CDR1 is SQVTM and CDR2 ANQGSEA. The CDR3 extends over 14 amino acids. This chain's CDR3 is CSVRLRGSGNTIYF. The CDR3 DNA reads as TGCAGCGTGCGTTTGCGGGGCTCTGGAAACACCATATATTTT.

The rearrangement uses TRBV7-8 and TRBJ1-2; D is undetermined. Trimming left V 2 bases short and J 10 bases short, with 8 bases between. The CDR3 runs 11 residues. Germline lookup yields CDR1 SGHVS and CDR2 FQNEAQ. Here the CDR3 DNA reads TGTGCCAGCAGCTTATCGGGGTACTACACCTTC. Translated: CASSLSGYYTF.

This clonotype has just a few counts. The chain recombines TRBV20-1 with TRBJ1-5, with TRBD1 matching over 8 bases. The CDR3 has 15 residues. Germline CDR1 is DFQATT and CDR2 is SNEGSKA (reference sequence). Trimming cost V 4 bases and J 2 bases; bases outside gene matches: 7. The CDR3 coding sequence is TGCAGTGCTACAGACTCAGGGGGCGGCAATCAGCCCCAGCATTTT. Its translation is CSATDSGGGNQPQHF.

This clonotype was observed at least ten times. The chain has TRBV20-1 and TRBJ2-1; D gene ambiguous. This CDR3 spans 15 amino acids. Germline V gene lookup returns CDR1 DFQATT and CDR2 SNEGSKA (reference sequence). The V end was cut by 1 base, the J end by 0 bases, with 10 bases between. The CDR3 nucleotides are TGCAGTGCTAGAGTTGGGGTGAGCTCCTACAATGAGCAGTTCTTC. Encoded protein: CSARVGVSSYNEQFF.

This chain joins TRBV28 and TRBJ2-1; 8 bases align to TRBD1. Germline CDR1 reads MDHEN; CDR2 reads SYDVKM. This CDR3 is 17 amino acids long. V gave up 5 bases and J gave up 6 bases; unmatched junction bases: 15. CDR3 sequence reads: CASSPQGQALRGNEQFF. CDR3 in DNA: TGTGCCAGCAGTCCCCAGGGACAGGCCCTCCGGGGCAATGAGCAGTTCTTC.

This clonotype was counted a few times. The V call is TRBV28, the J call TRBJ2-3; no reliable D call. The CDR3 runs 13 residues. Germline assignment: CDR1 MDHEN and CDR2 SYDVKM. Deletions cut 3 bases from V and 6 bases from J, with 10 bases between. The CDR3 DNA sequence: TGTGCCAGCAGTTTCATGAGTGGCGATACGCAGTATTTT. Residues: CASSFMSGDTQYF. Full variable domain (rest looked up from reference TRBV28 and TRBJ2-3): DVKVTQSSRYLVKRTGEKVFLECVQDMDHENMFWYRQDPGLGLRLIYFSYDVKMKEKGDIPEGYSVSREKKERFSLILESASTNQTSMYLCASSFMSGDTQYFGPGTRLTVL.

This chain uses TRBV3-1 with TRBJ1-5; D is possibly TRBD1 (6 bases). Germline lookup yields CDR1 LGHDT and CDR2 YNNKEL (reference sequence). V was pared by 3 bases and J by 3 bases, with 15 bases between. The CDR3 runs to 16 residues. CDR3 coding DNA: TGTGCCAGCAGCCATGGGACAACAGGGAACAATCAGCCCCAGCATTTT. This sequence encodes CASSHGTTGNNQPQHF.

This clonotype was recorded a few times. The V call is TRBV10-3, the J call TRBJ2-7, with TRBD2 matching over 10 bases. Germline CDR1 ENHRY, CDR2 SYGVKD. CDR3 length: 15 amino acids. Losses at the gene ends were 5 bases for V and 1 base for J; bases not matched to a gene: 5. The CDR3 here is CAISIAGGQSYEQYF. The CDR3, as DNA: TGTGCCATCAGTATAGCGGGAGGCCAGTCCTACGAGCAGTACTTC.

This clonotype was detected only a few times. The chain carries TRBV2 and TRBJ2-2; D gene ambiguous. This CDR3 is 13 amino acids long. The ends were cut back, 3 bases at V and 4 bases at J, with 6 bases in the middle. Germline V gene sequence: CDR1 SNHLY, CDR2 FYNNEI. CDR3 residues: CASSDWVTGELFF. The CDR3 DNA reads TGTGCCAGCAGTGATTGGGTCACCGGGGAGCTGTTTTTT.

This clonotype has only a few counts. The chain recombines TRBV14 with TRBJ2-1; 7 bases line up with TRBD1. The CDR3 consists of 15 residues. Germline V lookup: CDR1 SGHDN, CDR2 FVKESK. V lost 0 bases to trimming and J lost 7 bases; unmatched junction nucleotides: 6. CDR3 protein: CASSQDPRQGNEQFF. CDR3 DNA: TGTGCCAGCAGCCAAGACCCAAGACAGGGAAATGAGCAGTTCTTC.